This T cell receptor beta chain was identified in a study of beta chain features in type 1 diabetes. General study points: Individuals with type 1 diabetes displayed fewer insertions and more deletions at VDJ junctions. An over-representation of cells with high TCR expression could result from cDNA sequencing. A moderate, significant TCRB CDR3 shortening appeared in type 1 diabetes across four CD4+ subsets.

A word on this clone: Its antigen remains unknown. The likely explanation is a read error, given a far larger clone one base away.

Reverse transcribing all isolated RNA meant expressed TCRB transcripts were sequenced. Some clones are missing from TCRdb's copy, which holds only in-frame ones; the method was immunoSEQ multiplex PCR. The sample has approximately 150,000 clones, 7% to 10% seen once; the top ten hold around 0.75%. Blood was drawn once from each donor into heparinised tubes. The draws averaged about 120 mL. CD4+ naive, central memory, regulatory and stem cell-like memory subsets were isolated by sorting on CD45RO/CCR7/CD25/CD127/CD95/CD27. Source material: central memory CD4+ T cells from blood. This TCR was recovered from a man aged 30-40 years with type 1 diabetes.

CDR3 region: CASSRPGEAFF. For the CDR3, the DNA is TGTGCCAGCAGCCGCCCGGGTGAAGCTTTCTTT. The chain carries TRBV4-2 and TRBJ1-1; D is uncertain. The V end lost 4 bases, the J end lost 7 bases, and 7 bases lay between the germline ends. CDR1 is LGHNA and CDR2 is YNFKEQ in the germline V gene. The CDR3 length is 11 residues.